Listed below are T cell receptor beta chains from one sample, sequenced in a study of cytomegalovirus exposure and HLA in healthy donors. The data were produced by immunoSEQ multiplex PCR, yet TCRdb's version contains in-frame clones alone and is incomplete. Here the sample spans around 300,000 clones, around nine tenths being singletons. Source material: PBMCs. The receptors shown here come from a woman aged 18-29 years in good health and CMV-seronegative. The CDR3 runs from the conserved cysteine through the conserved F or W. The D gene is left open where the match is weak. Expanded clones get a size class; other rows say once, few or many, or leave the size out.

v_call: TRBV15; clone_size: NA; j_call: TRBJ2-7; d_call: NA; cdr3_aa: CATSRNGVDEQYF; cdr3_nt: TGTGCCACCAGCAGAAACGGAGTCGACGAGCAGTACTTC
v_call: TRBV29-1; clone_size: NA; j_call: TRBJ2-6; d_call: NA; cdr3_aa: CSVAGSSGANVLTF; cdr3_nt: TGCAGCGTCGCCGGGAGCTCTGGGGCCAACGTCCTGACTTTC
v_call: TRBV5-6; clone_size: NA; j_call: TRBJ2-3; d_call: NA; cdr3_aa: CASSLKTTSTDTQYF; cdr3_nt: TGTGCCAGCAGCTTGAAGACTACTAGCACAGATACGCAGTATTTT
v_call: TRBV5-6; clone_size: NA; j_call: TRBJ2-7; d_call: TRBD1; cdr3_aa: CASSEGTGVSSYEQYF; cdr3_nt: TGTGCCAGCAGCGAGGGGACAGGAGTTTCCTCCTACGAGCAGTACTTC
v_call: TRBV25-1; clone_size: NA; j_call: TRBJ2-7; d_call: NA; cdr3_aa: CASSEAESEGYEQYF; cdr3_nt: TGTGCCAGCAGTGAAGCTGAGTCGGAGGGCTACGAGCAGTACTTC
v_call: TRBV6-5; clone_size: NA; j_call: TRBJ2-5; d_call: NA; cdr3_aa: CASSYGTGEETQYF; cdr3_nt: TGTGCCAGCAGTTACGGTACAGGAGAGGAGACCCAGTACTTC
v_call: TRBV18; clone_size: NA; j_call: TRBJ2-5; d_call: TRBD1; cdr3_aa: CASSPQQGFQETQYF; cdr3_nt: TGTGCCAGCTCACCACAACAGGGGTTCCAAGAGACCCAGTACTTC
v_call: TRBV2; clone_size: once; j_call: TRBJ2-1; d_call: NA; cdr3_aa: CASSGVEASYNEQFF; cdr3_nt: TGTGCCAGCAGTGGGGTCGAGGCCTCCTACAATGAGCAGTTCTTC
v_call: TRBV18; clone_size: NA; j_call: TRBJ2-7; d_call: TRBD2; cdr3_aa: CASSRESSSGRAVYEQYF; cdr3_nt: TGTGCCAGCTCACGGGAGTCGTCTAGCGGGAGGGCCGTTTACGAGCAGTACTTC
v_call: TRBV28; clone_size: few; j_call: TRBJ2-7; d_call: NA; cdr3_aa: CASSLQYEQYF; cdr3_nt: TGTGCCAGCAGTTTACAGTACGAGCAGTACTTC
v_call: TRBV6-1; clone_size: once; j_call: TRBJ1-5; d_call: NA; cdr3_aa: CASHLFKGDQPQHF; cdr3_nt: TGTGCCAGCCACCTCTTCAAGGGAGATCAGCCCCAGCATTTT
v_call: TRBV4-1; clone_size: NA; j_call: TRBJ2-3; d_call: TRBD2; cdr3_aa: CASSQVVAGLAGADTQYF; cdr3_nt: TGCGCCAGCAGCCAAGTTGTAGCTGGACTAGCGGGAGCAGATACGCAGTATTTT
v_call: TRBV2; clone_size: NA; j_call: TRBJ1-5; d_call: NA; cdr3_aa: CASSAWGGQPQHF; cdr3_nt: TGTGCCAGCAGTGCTTGGGGCGGTCAGCCCCAGCATTTT
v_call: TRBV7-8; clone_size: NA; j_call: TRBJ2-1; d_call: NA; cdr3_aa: CASSLRKFGTQSANEQFF; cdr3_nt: TGTGCCAGCAGCTTAAGGAAGTTCGGGACTCAGTCCGCCAATGAGCAGTTCTTC
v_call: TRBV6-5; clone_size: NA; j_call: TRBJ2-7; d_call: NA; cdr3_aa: CASSYTWGVSYEQYF; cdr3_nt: TGTGCCAGCAGTTACACCTGGGGGGTCTCCTACGAGCAGTACTTC
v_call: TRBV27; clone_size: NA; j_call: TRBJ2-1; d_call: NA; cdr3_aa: CASSSPSDNEQFF; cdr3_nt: TGTGCCAGCAGTTCACCCAGCGACAATGAGCAGTTCTTC